This record concerns one TCR beta chain sequence. This specimen comes from a study of blood T cell repertoires in COVID-19. The table came from immunoSEQ multiplex PCR; TCRdb's copy has only in-frame clones and leaves some out. Here the sample spans 250,000 to 350,000 clones, 85% to 90% being singletons. Trimming removed 5 bases from V and 3 bases from J, with 16 bases in between. Germline V gives CDR1 SGHAT, CDR2 FQDESV (reference sequence). The CDR3 length is 15 residues. This clonotype was sampled from a woman between 50 and 59 years old with COVID-19, enrolled during active disease. What was sequenced was peripheral blood. The chain combines TRBV11-1 with TRBJ2-5, with a possible D match to TRBD2 (6 bases). The CDR3 is CASSPRRERKETQYF. The CDR3 coding sequence is TGTGCCAGCAGCCCCCGCCGGGAGCGTAAAGAGACCCAGTACTTC.